These 15 T cell receptor beta chains came from one sample sequenced in a study of blood T cell repertoires in COVID-19. Profiling relied on immunoSEQ multiplex PCR, and the TCRdb table lists in-frame clones only, not all of them. This table holds fewer than 350,000 clones, roughly 90% found once. The sequenced sample consisted of peripheral blood. The receptors originated from a man between 40 and 49 years old with acute or convalescent COVID-19.

V gene TRBV11-2 combines with J gene TRBJ2-3, with D maybe TRBD2 (6 bases). The germline gives CDR1 SGHAT, CDR2 FQNNGV. The CDR3 contains 14 residues. Deletions cut 3 bases from V and 0 bases from J, with 7 bases between. The CDR3 loop is CASSFGGSTDTQYF. For the CDR3, the DNA is TGTGCCAGCAGCTTTGGGGGGAGCACAGATACGCAGTATTTT. Drawing the rest from reference TRBV11-2 and TRBJ2-3, the complete variable domain is EAGVAQSPRYKIIEKRQSVAFWCNPISGHATLYWYQQILGQGPKLLIQFQNNGVVDDSQLPKDRFSAERLKGVDSTLKIQPAKLEDSAVYLCASSFGGSTDTQYFGPGTRLTVL.

In the case of this clone: The same CDR3 can be traced to other DNA sequences in this sample. CDR3 bases: TGTGCCACCGGACAAAGCTCCTACAATGAGCAGTTCTTC. The encoded protein is CATGQSSYNEQFF. The chain carries TRBV19 and TRBJ2-1, with D possibly being TRBD1 (5 bases). Per the germline V gene, CDR1 is LNHDA and CDR2 is SQIVND (reference sequence). The CDR3 consists of 13 residues. V lost 10 bases and J lost 0, with 10 bases in between.

The rearrangement links TRBV6-5 to TRBJ1-1; TRBD1 agrees at 11 bases. Losses at the gene ends were 6 bases for V and 6 bases for J; bases not matched to a gene: 6. The CDR3 is 14 residues long. In germline, CDR1 is MNHEY, CDR2 SVGAGI. CDR3 amino acids: CASSLGQGAPEAFF. The CDR3 DNA is TGTGCCAGCAGCCTCGGACAGGGGGCGCCTGAAGCTTTCTTT.

The rearrangement joins TRBV18 to TRBJ1-1; D remains ambiguous. The V end was cut by 6 bases, the J end by 2 bases, with 13 bases between. Germline CDR1 KGHSH, CDR2 LQKENI. CDR3 length equals 14 residues. The CDR3 nucleotides read TGTGCCAGCTCGATGCGGGAGACTAACACTGAAGCTTTCTTT. Encoded protein: CASSMRETNTEAFF.

This clone was seen more than once but under ten times. V is TRBV5-1 and J is TRBJ1-6; D might be TRBD1 (5 bases). CDR1 SGHRS and CDR2 YFSETQ come from the germline V gene. V was cut by 8 bases and J by 1 base, with 13 bases left in between. The CDR3 consists of 15 residues. The CDR3 sequence is CASSREGSYNSPLHF. CDR3 bases: TGCGCCAGTTCTAGGGAGGGGTCCTATAATTCACCCCTCCACTTT.

The DNA for the CDR3 is TGTGCCAGCAGGCCTACTAGCGGGGCCTCCAATGAGCAGTTCTTC. Its protein is CASRPTSGASNEQFF. The rearrangement uses TRBV5-4 and TRBJ2-1; 10 nucleotides align to TRBD2. The CDR3 totals 15 residues. The trim removed 5 bases at V and 6 bases at J, leaving 8 bases unmatched. Germline CDR1 is SGHNT and CDR2 is YYREEE (reference sequence).

The chain combines TRBV27 with TRBJ1-2; 11 nucleotides align to TRBD1. The CDR3 length is 12 residues. CDR1 and CDR2 from the germline V gene are MNHEY and SMNVEV (reference sequence). Germline trimming cut 7 bases from V and 13 bases from J; bases unmatched to any gene: 8. The CDR3 DNA is TGTGCCAGCACCCGGACAGGGGGCAAGTTCACCTTC. Its protein product is CASTRTGGKFTF.

The chain carries TRBV7-7 and TRBJ1-2; 9 bases fit TRBD1. V lost 5 bases and J lost 8; bases outside the gene matches: 6. The CDR3 has 13 amino acids. Germline lookup yields CDR1 SSHAT and CDR2 FNYEAQ (reference sequence). The CDR3 DNA sequence: TGTGCCAGCAGCCCCTGGACAGGGGACGGCTACACCTTC. It is translated as CASSPWTGDGYTF.

The genes are TRBV30 and TRBJ2-3; a weak D match, TRBD2 (5 bases). The ends were cut back, 0 bases at V and 2 bases at J, with 9 bases in the middle. The CDR3 is 14 amino acids. CDR1 is GTSNPN and CDR2 is SVGIG in the germline V gene (reference sequence). The CDR3 bases are TGTGCCTGGAGTGTAGGGAGTCCCACAGATACGCAGTATTTT. It translates to CAWSVGSPTDTQYF. The complete variable domain, with remaining parts taken from reference TRBV30 and TRBJ2-3, reads SQTIHQWPATLVQPVGSPLSLECTVEGTSNPNLYWYRQAAGRGLQLLFYSVGIGQISSEVPQNLSASRPQDRQFILSSKKLLLSDSGFYLCAWSVGSPTDTQYFGPGTRLTVL.

The chain joins TRBV6-1 to TRBJ2-1; 7 bases are shared with TRBD1. V trimming: 2 bases; J trimming: 5 bases; junction bases outside the gene matches: 0. Germline CDR1 is MNHNS and CDR2 is SASEGT. This CDR3 is built from 13 residues. CDR3 amino acids: CASSEQGDNEQFF. The CDR3 nucleotides read TGTGCCAGCAGTGAACAGGGGGACAATGAGCAGTTCTTC.

This chain's CDR3 is CASSRDRGRLYEQYF. The CDR3, as DNA: TGTGCCAGCAGTCGGGACAGGGGAAGGCTCTACGAGCAGTACTTC. The V call is TRBV2, the J call TRBJ2-7; 10 bases map to TRBD1. V shed 5 bases, J shed 3 bases, and the junction held 7 bases outside the gene matches. Germline V gives CDR1 SNHLY, CDR2 FYNNEI. The CDR3 totals 15 residues.

This clone was recorded only once. This same CDR3 is encoded by further DNA sequences in the sample. The rearrangement uses TRBV6-2 or TRBV6-3 and TRBJ1-1; TRBD1 matches 7 bases. Germline CDR1 is MNHEY and CDR2 is SVGEGT. This CDR3 spans 13 amino acids. The V and J ends lost 5 bases and 1 base, in that order; junction bases with no gene match: 1. The CDR3 region is CASSRQGNTEAFF. The CDR3 DNA follows: TGTGCCAGCAGTCGACAGGGGAACACTGAAGCTTTCTTT.

The chain combines TRBV24-1 with TRBJ2-3; TRBD2 aligns across 8 bases. CDR1 KGHDR and CDR2 SFDVKD come from the germline V gene. After removal of 9 bases from V and 4 bases from J, the junction contained 11 bases not matched to a gene. The CDR3 covers 15 residues. The CDR3 nucleotides read TGTGCCACCGCCGACCCAGGGACTAGTGCAGATACGCAGTATTTT. Amino acid sequence: CATADPGTSADTQYF.

V is TRBV6-1 and J is TRBJ2-7, with a weak D call TRBD2 (6 bases). Germline CDR1 and CDR2: MNHNS and SASEGT. With 1 base removed from V and 6 bases from J, the gap between germline ends came to 19 bases. This CDR3 is built from 16 residues. The CDR3 protein is CASSEGGEITSSEQYF. DNA of the CDR3: TGTGCCAGCAGTGAAGGGGGGGAGATTACGAGTTCCGAGCAGTACTTC.

The rearrangement links TRBV10-3 to TRBJ2-1; no definite D call. This CDR3 has 17 amino acids. V was trimmed by 3 bases and J by 8 bases, leaving 23 bases between them. Germline CDR1 ENHRY, CDR2 SYGVKD. CDR3: CAISDISETQEVDEQFF. The CDR3 nucleotides read TGTGCCATCAGTGATATATCGGAGACGCAAGAGGTCGATGAGCAGTTCTTC.